The 12 T cell receptor beta chains in this list originate from one sample, sequenced in a study of cytomegalovirus exposure and HLA in healthy donors. Use of 60 Vbeta and 13 Jbeta primers characterized the PCR. Measured with immunoSEQ multiplex PCR; TCRdb has only the in-frame clones, and not every one. The profile shows 200,000 or so clones, 84% of them singletons. Input material: PBMCs. Receptors originate from a boy aged 10-17 years in good health and CMV-seronegative.

DNA of the CDR3: TGTGCCAGCAGCTCAGGTTGGGCCCAGCCCCAGCATTTT. It specifies CASSSGWAQPQHF. V gene TRBV7-6 combines with J gene TRBJ1-5; no clear D. This CDR3 spans 13 amino acids. In germline, CDR1 is SGHVS, CDR2 FNYEAQ. V shed 4 bases and J shed 7 bases, with 11 bases lying between them. The full variable domain, its missing parts supplied by reference TRBV7-6 and TRBJ1-5, is GAGVSQSPRYKVTKRGQDVALRCDPISGHVSLYWYRQALGQGPEFLTYFNYEAQQDKSGLPNDRFSAERPEGSISTLTIQRTEQRDSAMYRCASSSGWAQPQHFGDGTRLSIL.

The chain combines TRBV27 with TRBJ1-6; no definite D call. V was trimmed by 8 bases and J by 0 bases, leaving 14 bases between them. CDR3 size: 16 residues. The V gene's germline CDR1 is MNHEY and CDR2 SMNVEV (reference sequence). In nucleotides, the CDR3 is TGTGCCAGCGGTCCACTAGGGAGCTCCTATAATTCACCCCTCCACTTT. Its protein product is CASGPLGSSYNSPLHF.

J is TRBJ2-1 and V is TRBV2, with D possibly being TRBD2 (5 bases). Germline lookup yields CDR1 SNHLY and CDR2 FYNNEI. This CDR3 has 14 amino acids. V was pared by 4 bases and J by 6 bases, with 13 bases between. The CDR3 region has the DNA TGTGCCAGCAGTGCCCGTAGCCGGGGCAATGAGCAGTTCTTC. It is translated as CASSARSRGNEQFF.

The chain employs TRBV18 and TRBJ2-1; TRBD1 matches 7 bases. With 4 bases clipped from V and 8 bases from J, the junction kept 14 bases outside the gene matches. Germline V gene sequence: CDR1 KGHSH, CDR2 LQKENI. The CDR3 consists of 16 residues. The CDR3 DNA sequence: TGTGCCAGCTCACTCAAGACAGGGAGCAGCTTCTATGAGCAGTTCTTC. Protein product: CASSLKTGSSFYEQFF.

This clone was counted between two and nine times. CDR3 amino acids: CASSETGFWPQHF. DNA of the CDR3: TGTGCCAGCAGTGAAACAGGGTTTTGGCCCCAGCATTTT. The V gene is TRBV2, the J gene TRBJ1-5; D is perhaps TRBD1 (6 bases). Germline V gene lookup returns CDR1 SNHLY and CDR2 FYNNEI. The CDR3 contains 13 residues. The V and J ends lost 2 bases and 9 bases respectively, with 11 bases between them.

The CDR3 nucleotides are TGTGCCAGCAGCTTGCACAGGGGAATCACAGATACGCAGTATTTT. It specifies CASSLHRGITDTQYF. The V call is TRBV5-4, the J call TRBJ2-3; 7 nucleotides match TRBD1. V dropped 1 base and J dropped 2; count of bases not matched to a gene: 4. The CDR3 spans 15 residues. Germline CDR1 and CDR2: SGHNT and YYREEE (reference sequence).

V gene TRBV30 combines with J gene TRBJ2-1; 10 positions match TRBD2. The CDR3 runs to 16 residues. V was pared by 1 base and J by 4 bases, with 7 bases of the junction left unmatched. Looked up from germline, CDR1 is GTSNPN and CDR2 is SVGIG (reference sequence). The CDR3 sequence is CAWSGLAGPGYNEQFF. CDR3 bases: TGTGCCTGGAGTGGACTAGCGGGTCCCGGGTACAATGAGCAGTTCTTC.

Concerning this clone: Within the sample, other DNA sequences also encode this same CDR3. V usage is TRBV6-1 and J usage is TRBJ2-7, with 12 nucleotides matching TRBD1. CDR3 length: 15 amino acids. Germline CDR1 reads MNHNS; CDR2 reads SASEGT. V dropped 6 bases and J dropped 4; count of bases not matched to a gene: 7. The CDR3 spells CASSDRDRGLYEQYF. In nucleotides, the CDR3 is TGTGCCAGCAGCGACCGGGACAGGGGGCTATACGAGCAGTACTTC.

V is TRBV30 and J is TRBJ1-4; D is unclear. V was trimmed by 2 bases and J by 3 bases, leaving 16 bases between them. The CDR3 has 16 residues. Germline assignment: CDR1 GTSNPN and CDR2 SVGIG (reference sequence). CDR3 in DNA: TGTGCCTGGAGTCTTCCGTTCCCGCAGGCTAATGAAAAACTGTTTTTT. Translating gives CAWSLPFPQANEKLFF.

This clone has a handful of counts. V gene TRBV2 combines with J gene TRBJ1-1, with no clear D. Trimming left V 3 bases short and J 0 bases short, with 8 bases between. Germline-derived CDR1 and CDR2 are SNHLY and FYNNEI. The CDR3 covers 14 residues. This chain's CDR3 is CASSETAVNTEAFF. The CDR3 nucleotides are TGTGCCAGCAGTGAGACGGCGGTGAACACTGAAGCTTTCTTT.

This clone was seen a few times. The chain recombines TRBV5-1 with TRBJ1-1, with D maybe TRBD1 (6 bases). Trimming took off 6 bases at V and 10 bases at J, with 22 bases between the two ends. Germline V gene sequence: CDR1 SGHRS, CDR2 YFSETQ. The CDR3 contains 14 residues. CDR3 DNA: TGCGCCAGCACCGTCTCGGGGGCAGGGAGGGTAGCTTTCTTT. This gives the protein CASTVSGAGRVAFF.

This clone was picked up one time. The chain is built from TRBV5-1 and TRBJ2-7; no firm D call. Per germline, CDR1 SGHRS and CDR2 YFSETQ. Trimming pared 4 bases from V and 3 bases from J, leaving 11 bases between. The CDR3 loop spans 13 amino acids. CDR3 in DNA: TGCGCCAGCAGCCCCGAGAGTTTCTACGAGCAGTACTTC. Amino acid sequence: CASSPESFYEQYF.